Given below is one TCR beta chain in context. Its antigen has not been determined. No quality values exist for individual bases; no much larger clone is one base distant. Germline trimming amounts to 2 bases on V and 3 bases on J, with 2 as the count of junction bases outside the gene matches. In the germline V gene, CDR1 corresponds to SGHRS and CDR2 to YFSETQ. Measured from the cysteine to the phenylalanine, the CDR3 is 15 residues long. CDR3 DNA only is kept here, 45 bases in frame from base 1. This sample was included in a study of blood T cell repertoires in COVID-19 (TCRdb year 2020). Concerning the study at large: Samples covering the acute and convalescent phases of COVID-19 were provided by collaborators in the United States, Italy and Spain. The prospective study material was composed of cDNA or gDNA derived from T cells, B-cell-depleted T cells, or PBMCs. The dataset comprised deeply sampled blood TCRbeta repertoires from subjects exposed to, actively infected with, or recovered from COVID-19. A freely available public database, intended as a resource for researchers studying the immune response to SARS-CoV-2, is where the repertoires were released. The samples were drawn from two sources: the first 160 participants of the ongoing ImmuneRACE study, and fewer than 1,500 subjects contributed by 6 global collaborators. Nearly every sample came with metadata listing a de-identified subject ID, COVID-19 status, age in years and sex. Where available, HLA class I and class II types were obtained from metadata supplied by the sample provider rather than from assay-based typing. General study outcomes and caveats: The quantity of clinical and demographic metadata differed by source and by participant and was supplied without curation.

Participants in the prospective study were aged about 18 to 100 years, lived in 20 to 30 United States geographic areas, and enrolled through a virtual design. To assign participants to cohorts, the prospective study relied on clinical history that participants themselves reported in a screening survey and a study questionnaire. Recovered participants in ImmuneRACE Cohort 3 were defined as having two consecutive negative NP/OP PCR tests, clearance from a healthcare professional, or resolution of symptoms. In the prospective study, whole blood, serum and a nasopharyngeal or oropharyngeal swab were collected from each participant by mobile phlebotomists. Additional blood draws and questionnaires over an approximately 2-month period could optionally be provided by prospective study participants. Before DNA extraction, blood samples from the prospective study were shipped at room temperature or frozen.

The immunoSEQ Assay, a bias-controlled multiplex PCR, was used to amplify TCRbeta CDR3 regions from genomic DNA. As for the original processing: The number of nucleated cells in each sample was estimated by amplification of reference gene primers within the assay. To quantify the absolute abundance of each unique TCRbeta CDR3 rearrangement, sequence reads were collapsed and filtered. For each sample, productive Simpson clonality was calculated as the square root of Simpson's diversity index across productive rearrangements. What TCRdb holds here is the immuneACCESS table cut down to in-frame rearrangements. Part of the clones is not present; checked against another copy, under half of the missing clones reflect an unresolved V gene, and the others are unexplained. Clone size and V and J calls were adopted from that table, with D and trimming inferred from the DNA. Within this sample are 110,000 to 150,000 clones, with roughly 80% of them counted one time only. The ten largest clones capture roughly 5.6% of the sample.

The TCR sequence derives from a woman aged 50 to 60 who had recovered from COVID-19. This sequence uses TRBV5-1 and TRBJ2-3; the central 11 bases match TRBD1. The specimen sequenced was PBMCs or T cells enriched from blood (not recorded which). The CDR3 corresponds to CASSFGQGATDTQYF. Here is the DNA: TGCGCCAGCAGCTTCGGACAGGGGGCAACAGATACGCAGTATTTT.